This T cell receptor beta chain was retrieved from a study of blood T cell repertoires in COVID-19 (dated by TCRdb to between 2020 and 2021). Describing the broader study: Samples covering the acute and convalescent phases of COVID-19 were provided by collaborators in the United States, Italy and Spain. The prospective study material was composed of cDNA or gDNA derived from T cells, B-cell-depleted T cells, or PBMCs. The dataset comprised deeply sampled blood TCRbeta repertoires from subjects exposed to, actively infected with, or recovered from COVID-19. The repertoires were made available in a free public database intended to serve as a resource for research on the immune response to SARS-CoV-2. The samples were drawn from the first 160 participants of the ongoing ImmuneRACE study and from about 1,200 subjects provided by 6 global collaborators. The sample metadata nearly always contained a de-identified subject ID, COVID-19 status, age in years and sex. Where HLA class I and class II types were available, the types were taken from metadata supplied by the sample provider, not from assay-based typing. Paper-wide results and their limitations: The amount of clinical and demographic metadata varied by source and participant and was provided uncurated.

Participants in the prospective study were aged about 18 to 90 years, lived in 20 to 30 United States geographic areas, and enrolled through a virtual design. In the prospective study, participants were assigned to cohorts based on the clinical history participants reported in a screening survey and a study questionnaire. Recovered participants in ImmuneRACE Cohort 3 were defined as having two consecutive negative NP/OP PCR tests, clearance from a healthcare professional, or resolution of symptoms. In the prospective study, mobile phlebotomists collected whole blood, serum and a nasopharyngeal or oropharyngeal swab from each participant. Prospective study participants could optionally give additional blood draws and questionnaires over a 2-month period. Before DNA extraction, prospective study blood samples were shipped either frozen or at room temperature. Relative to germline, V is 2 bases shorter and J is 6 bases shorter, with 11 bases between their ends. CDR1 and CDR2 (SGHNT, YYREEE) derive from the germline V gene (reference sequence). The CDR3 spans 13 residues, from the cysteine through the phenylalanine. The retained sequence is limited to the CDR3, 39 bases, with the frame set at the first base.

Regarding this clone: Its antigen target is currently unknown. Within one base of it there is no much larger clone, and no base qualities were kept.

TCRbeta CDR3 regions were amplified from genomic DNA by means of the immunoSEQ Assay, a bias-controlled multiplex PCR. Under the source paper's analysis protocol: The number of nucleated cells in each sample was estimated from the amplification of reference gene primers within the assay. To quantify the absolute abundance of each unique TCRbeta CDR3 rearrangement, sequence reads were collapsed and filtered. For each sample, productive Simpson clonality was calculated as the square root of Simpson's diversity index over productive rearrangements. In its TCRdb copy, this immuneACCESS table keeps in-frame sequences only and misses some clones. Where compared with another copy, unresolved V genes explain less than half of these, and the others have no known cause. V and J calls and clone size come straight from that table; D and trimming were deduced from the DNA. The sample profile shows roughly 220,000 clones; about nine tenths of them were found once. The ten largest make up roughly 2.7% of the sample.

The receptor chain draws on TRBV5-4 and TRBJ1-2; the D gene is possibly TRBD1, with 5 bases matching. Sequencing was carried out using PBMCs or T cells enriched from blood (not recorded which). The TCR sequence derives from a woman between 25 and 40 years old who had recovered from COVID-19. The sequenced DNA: TGTGCCAGCAGCTTTGAAGGGGTTAATGGCTACACCTTC. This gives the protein CASSFEGVNGYTF.